These 16 T cell receptor beta chains originate from one sample sequenced in a study of blood T cell repertoires in COVID-19. Profiled with immunoSEQ multiplex PCR; TCRdb holds only in-frame clones, not every one. There are about 240,000 clones in the sample; roughly 80% occur only once, and under 15% lies in the top ten. The sample taken for sequencing was peripheral blood. Receptor source: a woman aged 55-69 years with active or convalescent COVID-19.

The V call is TRBV21-1, the J call TRBJ2-5; the table names TRBD1, a call not compared with the DNA. TRBV21-1 has pseudogene status. This CDR3 comprises 15 residues. This CDR3 reads CASSKEGRGQETQYF. The CDR3 nucleotides are TGTGCCAGCAGCAAAGAGGGAAGGGGGCAAGAGACCCAGTACTTC.

The V call is TRBV28, the J call TRBJ1-1; a weak D match, TRBD1 (6 bases). The germline gives CDR1 MDHEN, CDR2 SYDVKM. The CDR3 spans 14 residues. Trimming left V 7 bases short and J 0 bases short, with 12 bases between. CDR3 protein: CASTPDRVNTEAFF. In DNA, the CDR3 is TGTGCCAGCACCCCGGACAGAGTGAACACTGAAGCTTTCTTT.

The gene calls are TRBV7-9 and TRBJ2-7, with D perhaps matching TRBD2 (6 bases). From germline, CDR1 is SEHNR and CDR2 FQNEAQ (reference sequence). Trimming cost V 3 bases and J 3 bases, with 12 bases left between them. The CDR3 length is 14 residues. The CDR3 is CASSFGGTIYEQYF. The CDR3 DNA is TGTGCCAGCAGCTTCGGGGGAACGATCTACGAGCAGTACTTC.

The rearrangement joins TRBV2 to TRBJ2-1, with 8 bases aligning to TRBD1. In germline, CDR1 is SNHLY, CDR2 FYNNEI. The CDR3 length is 15 residues. Trimming took 2 bases from V and 7 from J; bases not matched to a gene: 7. For the CDR3, the DNA is TGTGCCAGCAGTGAATACAGGGGGAATAGGAATGAGCAGTTCTTC. Residues: CASSEYRGNRNEQFF. Combining the CDR3 with reference TRBV2 and TRBJ2-1 gives the whole variable domain EPEVTQTPSHQVTQMGQEVILRCVPISNHLYFYWYRQILGQKVEFLVSFYNNEISEKSEIFDDQFSVERPDGSNFTLKIRSTKLEDSAMYFCASSEYRGNRNEQFFGPGTRLTVL.

CDR3: CASSLRVSIAAFF. The DNA for the CDR3 is TGTGCCAGCAGTTTGAGAGTCAGTATAGCAGCTTTCTTT. This chain links TRBV12-3 or TRBV12-4 with TRBJ1-1; no firm D call. With 3 bases removed from V and 10 bases from J, the gap between germline ends came to 15 bases. The CDR3 sequence is 13 residues long.

The count of this clone is one. This rearrangement joins TRBV6-1 to TRBJ1-5; TRBD1 might be the D (5 bases). V shed 1 base and J shed 7 bases, with 17 bases lying between them. The CDR3 covers 16 residues. Germline CDR1 and CDR2: MNHNS and SASEGT. The CDR3 sequence: CASSEGINRPRQPQHF. In DNA, the CDR3 is TGTGCCAGCAGTGAAGGGATAAACAGGCCTAGGCAGCCCCAGCATTTT.

Only a few counts were recorded for this clone. This chain joins TRBV3-1 (or the pseudogene TRBV3-2) and TRBJ1-1; 9 bases map to TRBD1. This CDR3 comprises 14 residues. Trimming at V came to 3 bases and at J to 4 bases, leaving 3 bases not matched to a gene. Germline V gene lookup returns CDR1 LGHDT and CDR2 YNNKEL (reference sequence). The CDR3 nucleotides read TGTGCCAGCAGCCATCCACAGGGGGCCACTGAAGCTTTCTTT. Amino acids: CASSHPQGATEAFF.

V usage is TRBV18 and J usage is TRBJ2-7; 7 nucleotides line up with TRBD2. The germline V gene has CDR1 KGHSH and CDR2 LQKENI. V gave up 2 bases and J gave up 6 bases; unmatched junction bases: 10. This CDR3 has 15 amino acids. The CDR3 DNA reads TGTGCCAGCTCACCAAGCGGGGAAGGGGCTCGCGAGCAGTACTTC. It encodes CASSPSGEGAREQYF.

The chain joins TRBV4-1 to TRBJ2-7; D is perhaps TRBD1 (5 bases). Trimming removed 2 bases at V and 2 bases at J, with 13 bases between. The CDR3 has 15 residues. In germline, CDR1 is MGHRA, CDR2 YSYEKL. CDR3 sequence reads: CASSQSRAVPYEQYF. The CDR3 nucleotides read TGCGCCAGCAGCCAATCCAGGGCAGTCCCCTACGAGCAGTACTTC.

The gene calls are TRBV7-6 and TRBJ1-3; D not resolved. CDR1 is SGHVS and CDR2 is FNYEAQ in the germline V gene. CDR3 size: 12 residues. The V end lost 8 bases, the J end lost 4 bases, and 9 bases lay between the germline ends. CDR3 sequence (DNA): TGTGCCAGCGCGACGACAGGAAACACCATATATTTT. Protein: CASATTGNTIYF.

The chain uses TRBV5-1 and TRBJ1-2; perhaps TRBD1 as D (5 bases). This CDR3 comprises 15 residues. The V end lost 4 bases, the J end lost 8 bases, and 21 bases lay between the germline ends. Germline V gene lookup returns CDR1 SGHRS and CDR2 YFSETQ. The chain's CDR3 is CASSVGQSGAWGYTF. The CDR3 DNA reads as TGCGCCAGCAGCGTGGGGCAGAGTGGGGCATGGGGCTACACCTTC.

The rearrangement uses TRBV6-1 and TRBJ1-1; 11 bases fit TRBD1. Germline V gene lookup returns CDR1 MNHNS and CDR2 SASEGT. After removal of 6 bases from V and 2 bases from J, the junction contained 8 bases not matched to a gene. The CDR3 length is 16 residues. The CDR3 bases are TGTGCCAGCAGAGAATGGACAGGGGGCAAAAACACTGAAGCTTTCTTT. This gives the protein CASREWTGGKNTEAFF.

CDR3 DNA sequence: TGTGCCAGCAGTTACCTCGCAGGAGGAGGGAGCTACGAGCAGTACTTC. It specifies CASSYLAGGGSYEQYF. J is TRBJ2-7 and V is TRBV6-2 or TRBV6-3; D might be TRBD2 (6 bases). CDR3 size: 16 residues. Germline V gene data show CDR1 as MNHEY and CDR2 as SVGEGT. V gave up 2 bases and J gave up 3 bases, with 17 bases separating them.

The chain recombines TRBV7-8 with TRBJ2-7; 7 nucleotides line up with TRBD1. Germline trimming cut 5 bases from V and 7 bases from J; bases unmatched to any gene: 8. Germline-derived CDR1 and CDR2 are SGHVS and FQNEAQ. There are 13 residues in the CDR3. The CDR3 spells CASSPTGAREQYF. The CDR3, as DNA: TGTGCCAGCAGCCCAACAGGGGCCCGGGAGCAGTACTTC. Based on the CDR3 plus reference TRBV7-8 and TRBJ2-7, the full variable domain is GAGVSQSPRYKVAKRGQDVALRCDPISGHVSLFWYQQALGQGPEFLTYFQNEAQLDKSGLPSDRFFAERPEGSVSTLKIQRTQQEDSAVYLCASSPTGAREQYFGPGTRLTVT.

This rearrangement joins TRBV5-5 to TRBJ1-2; TRBD1 aligns across 9 bases. The V and J ends lost 0 bases and 5 bases, in that order; junction bases with no gene match: 11. The CDR3 extends over 17 amino acids. The germline CDR1 and CDR2 sequences are SGHKS and YYEKEE (reference sequence). Written as DNA, the CDR3 is TGTGCCAGCAGCTTGGGCCCCGCAGGACAGGGGATTTATGGCTACACCTTC. Translation: CASSLGPAGQGIYGYTF.

The rearrangement uses TRBV3-1 (or the pseudogene TRBV3-2) and TRBJ2-4; 9 bases are shared with TRBD2. Germline CDR1 LGHDT, CDR2 YNNKEL (reference sequence). This CDR3 has 18 amino acids. Trimming cost V 2 bases and J 8 bases; bases outside gene matches: 16. The CDR3 here is CASSQSDKRGARGDIQYF. The CDR3 coding sequence is TGTGCCAGCAGCCAAAGTGACAAGCGGGGGGCCCGTGGAGACATTCAGTACTTC.